These 12 T cell receptor beta chains share one sample of origin, sequenced in a study of blood T cell repertoires in COVID-19. Sequencing was performed with immunoSEQ multiplex PCR; in TCRdb, only in-frame clones are kept and a portion is missing. In the table there are around 160,000 clones, 70% to 90% of which are singletons. Sequencing used peripheral blood. These receptors all come from a woman in her fifties or sixties with COVID-19, enrolled during active disease.

This sequence joins TRBV6-5 and TRBJ1-6; D is possibly TRBD1 (5 bases). Trimming shortened V by 2 bases and J by 7 bases, and 9 bases separated the two germline ends. CDR1 and CDR2 from the germline V gene are MNHEY and SVGAGI. The CDR3 totals 14 residues. CDR3 in DNA: TGTGCCAGCAGTTACGGGGCAGGGAATTCACCCCTCCACTTT. This codes for CASSYGAGNSPLHF.

V is TRBV5-4 and J is TRBJ1-1; D not certain. Deletions cut 0 bases from V and 1 base from J, with 4 bases between. This CDR3 contains 13 residues. Germline CDR1 is SGHNT and CDR2 is YYREEE (reference sequence). This chain's CDR3 is CASSLERNTEAFF. The CDR3 DNA follows: TGTGCCAGCAGCTTGGAGAGGAACACTGAAGCTTTCTTT. Full variable domain (rest looked up from reference TRBV5-4 and TRBJ1-1): ETGVTQSPTHLIKTRGQQVTLRCSSQSGHNTVSWYQQALGQGPQFIFQYYREEENGRGNFPPRFSGLQFPNYSSELNVNALELDDSALYLCASSLERNTEAFFGQGTRLTVV.

This rearrangement joins TRBV28 to TRBJ2-7, with D perhaps matching TRBD1 (5 bases). Per germline, CDR1 MDHEN and CDR2 SYDVKM. The V end lost 7 bases, the J end lost 2 bases, and 12 bases lay between the germline ends. The CDR3 contains 13 residues. In nucleotides, the CDR3 is TGTGCCAGCACACCTCAGGGTCCCTACGAGCAGTACTTC. Its translation: CASTPQGPYEQYF.

This rearrangement joins TRBV7-3 to TRBJ2-1; TRBD2 might be the D (5 bases). This CDR3 has 14 amino acids. Germline CDR1 SGHTA, CDR2 FQGTGA. The ends were cut back, 5 bases at V and 8 bases at J, with 16 bases in the middle. For the CDR3, the DNA is TGTGCCAGCAGCCCCGGGGTAGAGAGCGATGAGCAGTTCTTC. This gives the protein CASSPGVESDEQFF.

The chain has TRBV6-5 and TRBJ1-1; D is perhaps TRBD1 (6 bases). Germline V gene sequence: CDR1 MNHEY, CDR2 SVGAGI. The CDR3 sequence is 12 residues long. The germline V and J ends were trimmed by 6 bases and 2 bases, with 7 bases remaining between them. The chain's CDR3 is CASRTGNTEAFF. CDR3 sequence (DNA): TGTGCCAGCAGGACAGGTAACACTGAAGCTTTCTTT.

The chain is built from TRBV7-9 and TRBJ2-1; TRBD1 is a possible D gene (8 bases). V was cut by 5 bases and J by 9 bases, with 17 bases left in between. The CDR3 consists of 14 residues. Looked up from germline, CDR1 is SEHNR and CDR2 is FQNEAQ (reference sequence). CDR3 residues: CASSGDRGGVEQFF. In DNA form, the CDR3 reads TGTGCCAGCAGCGGAGACAGGGGAGGGGTTGAGCAGTTCTTC.

V is TRBV6-6 and J is TRBJ2-1; D possibly corresponds to TRBD2 (6 bases). The CDR3 has 12 residues. In germline, CDR1 is MNHNY, CDR2 SVGAGI (reference sequence). V dropped 5 bases and J dropped 7 bases, with 9 bases sitting between them. The CDR3 loop reads CASSPSGNEQFF. CDR3 in DNA: TGTGCCAGCAGTCCGAGCGGGAATGAGCAGTTCTTC.

The rearrangement uses TRBV19 and TRBJ2-7, with 8 bases fitting TRBD1. Germline CDR1 reads LNHDA; CDR2 reads SQIVND (reference sequence). There are 16 residues in the CDR3. V dropped 3 bases and J dropped 2; count of bases not matched to a gene: 9. CDR3 in amino acids: CASSIRTGRNPYEQYF. CDR3 coding DNA: TGTGCCAGTAGTATTCGGACAGGGCGAAACCCCTACGAGCAGTACTTC.

Only one count was recorded for this clone. The gene calls are TRBV1 and TRBJ1-5; TRBD1 is taken as the D call from the table, unchecked against the DNA. TRBV1 is a recognized pseudogene. The CDR3 runs to 20 residues. The CDR3: CTSSLKRPGQSSNSNQPQHF. CDR3 coding DNA: TGCACCAGCAGCCTCAAGAGGCCGGGACAGTCGTCCAATAGCAATCAGCCCCAGCATTTT.

The V gene is TRBV5-5, the J gene TRBJ2-7; weak D call: TRBD1 (6 bases). Germline assignment: CDR1 SGHKS and CDR2 YYEKEE (reference sequence). The CDR3 spans 15 residues. The V end lost 4 bases, the J end lost 3 bases, and 17 bases lay between the germline ends. The CDR3 sequence is CASSPPVGADYEQYF. The CDR3 coding sequence is TGTGCCAGCAGCCCACCGGTGGGGGCGGACTACGAGCAGTACTTC.

The J gene is TRBJ2-1, the V gene TRBV7-3, with D possibly being TRBD1 (6 bases). V lost 5 bases, J lost 7 bases, and 15 bases lay in between. The CDR3 is made up of 14 amino acids. Germline V gene data show CDR1 as SGHTA and CDR2 as FQGTGA. Here the CDR3 reads CASSTLGGRNEQFF. CDR3 sequence (DNA): TGTGCCAGCAGCACCTTAGGGGGTAGAAATGAGCAGTTCTTC.

To note about this clone: A junction boundary mismatches the germline segment, possibly from a read error. The chain joins TRBV2 to TRBJ2-1, with a possible D match to TRBD2 (5 bases). The CDR3 length is 16 residues. Germline V gene sequence: CDR1 SNHLY, CDR2 FYNNEI. The CDR3 reads CASSTLRTGSYNERFF. CDR3 nucleotide sequence: TGTGCCAGCAGCACCCTACGGACTGGTTCCTACAATGAGCGGTTCTTC.